A single sample gave rise to the 17 T cell receptor beta chains below, sequenced in a study of blood T cell repertoires in COVID-19 (dated by TCRdb to 2020 to 2022). Receptors were amplified or captured by the immunoSEQ multiplex PCR assay. TCRdb obtained this table from immuneACCESS and retained in-frame rearrangements with V and J assigned. These tables miss some clones; where compared with another copy, unresolved V genes account for less than half of the shortfall, and the remainder is unexplained. In all, the sample holds 90,000 to 100,000 clones, and more than 65% of those were seen once. In total, the top ten clones hold 20% to 25% of the sample. The sequenced sample was peripheral blood. All receptors come from a man in his sixties with acute or convalescent COVID-19.

The chain recombines TRBV2 with TRBJ1-5, with a possible D match to TRBD1 (5 bases). CDR1 is SNHLY and CDR2 is FYNNEI in the germline V gene. V was cut by 3 bases and J by 4 bases, with 13 bases left in between. The CDR3 has 15 amino acids. The CDR3 DNA follows: TGTGCCAGCAGTGATGTGATTCGGGGGAATCAGCCCCAGCATTTT. It encodes CASSDVIRGNQPQHF. The whole variable domain, remainder taken from reference TRBV2 and TRBJ1-5, is EPEVTQTPSHQVTQMGQEVILRCVPISNHLYFYWYRQILGQKVEFLVSFYNNEISEKSEIFDDQFSVERPDGSNFTLKIRSTKLEDSAMYFCASSDVIRGNQPQHFGDGTRLSIL.

The genes are TRBV5-1 and TRBJ2-5; 9 bases align to TRBD2. The V segment lost 5 bases and the J segment 1 base; nucleotides outside the gene matches: 9. Germline V lookup: CDR1 SGHRS, CDR2 YFSETQ. This CDR3 has 16 residues. The CDR3 region is CASSPGRGGVQETQYF. The DNA of the CDR3 is TGCGCCAGCAGTCCCGGGCGGGGGGGAGTCCAAGAGACCCAGTACTTC.

The chain carries TRBV6-1 and TRBJ1-2; unclear D gene. The CDR3 covers 13 residues. Trimming pared 2 bases from V and 9 bases from J, leaving 13 bases between. Germline values: CDR1 MNHNS, CDR2 SASEGT. The CDR3 sequence is CASSESGYRRYTF. The DNA for the CDR3 is TGTGCCAGCAGTGAATCGGGGTATCGGCGCTACACCTTC.

This clone was counted a single time. This chain links TRBV7-2 with TRBJ2-3; 7 nucleotides align to TRBD1. The CDR3 has 14 amino acids. V lost 1 base and J lost 4; bases outside the gene matches: 2. Germline lookup yields CDR1 SGHTA and CDR2 FQGNSA. This CDR3 reads CASSLDRGSDTQYF. CDR3 bases: TGTGCCAGCAGCTTAGACAGGGGATCAGATACGCAGTATTTT.

The chain combines TRBV28 with TRBJ1-5; D possibly corresponds to TRBD1 (5 bases). There are 15 residues in the CDR3. CDR1 MDHEN and CDR2 SYDVKM come from the germline V gene. V was cut by 7 bases and J by 0 bases, with 13 bases left in between. The CDR3 is CASIPGGYSNQPQHF. CDR3 sequence (DNA): TGTGCCAGCATCCCGGGGGGTTATAGCAATCAGCCCCAGCATTTT.

This clone was seen more than once but under ten times. The J gene is TRBJ2-1, the V gene TRBV7-8; a weak D match, TRBD1 (7 bases). The length of the CDR3 is 16 residues. Germline loops: CDR1 SGHVS, CDR2 FQNEAQ. Trimming left V 2 bases short and J 7 bases short, with 18 bases between. CDR3 amino acids: CASSLRAAGGKNEQFF. The CDR3 DNA is TGTGCCAGCAGCTTAAGGGCGGCAGGGGGGAAAAATGAGCAGTTCTTC.

The chain employs TRBV28 and TRBJ1-1; TRBD1 might be the D (6 bases). The germline V gene has CDR1 MDHEN and CDR2 SYDVKM. CDR3 size: 15 residues. V was pared by 4 bases and J by 1 base, with 13 bases between. The CDR3 spells CASSSQGRENTEAFF. The CDR3 DNA is TGTGCCAGCAGTTCACAGGGTAGGGAGAACACTGAAGCTTTCTTT.

The rearrangement uses TRBV7-9 and TRBJ1-6; 8 bases line up with TRBD1. The CDR3 length is 15 residues. CDR1 and CDR2 (germline): SEHNR, FQNEAQ (reference sequence). V lost 5 bases and J lost 7; bases outside the gene matches: 7. The CDR3 loop reads CASSKDRVGNSPLHF. For the CDR3, the DNA is TGTGCCAGCAGCAAGGACAGGGTTGGAAATTCACCCCTCCACTTT.

This clone was seen a few times. This chain uses TRBV28 with TRBJ2-3, with 8 bases fitting TRBD2. V shed 3 bases, J shed 2 bases, and the junction held 4 bases outside the gene matches. The germline V gene has CDR1 MDHEN and CDR2 SYDVKM. This CDR3 is built from 15 residues. CDR3 residues: CASSFTSGFTDTQYF. The CDR3 nucleotides are TGTGCCAGCAGTTTCACTAGCGGATTCACAGATACGCAGTATTTT. Drawing the rest from reference TRBV28 and TRBJ2-3, the complete variable domain is DVKVTQSSRYLVKRTGEKVFLECVQDMDHENMFWYRQDPGLGLRLIYFSYDVKMKEKGDIPEGYSVSREKKERFSLILESASTNQTSMYLCASSFTSGFTDTQYFGPGTRLTVL.

J is TRBJ2-7 and V is TRBV5-6; 7 nucleotides line up with TRBD1. The CDR3 extends over 13 amino acids. Losses at the gene ends were 4 bases for V and 3 bases for J; bases not matched to a gene: 4. The germline gives CDR1 SGHDT, CDR2 YYEEEE. The CDR3 spells CASSPPGGYEQYV. CDR3 DNA: TGTGCCAGCAGCCCCCCAGGGGGCTACGAGCAGTACGTC.

The chain carries TRBV25-1 and TRBJ2-7; tentatively, D is TRBD1 (6 bases). Trimming pared 2 bases from V and 0 bases from J, leaving 11 bases between. The CDR3 runs 15 residues. Germline lookup yields CDR1 MGHDK and CDR2 SYGVNS. The CDR3 spells CASSEPGTTSYEQYF. The CDR3 DNA follows: TGTGCCAGCAGTGAACCCGGGACAACCTCCTACGAGCAGTACTTC.

This clone came up a few times. V gene TRBV4-1 combines with J gene TRBJ1-4; D not certain. The germline V gene has CDR1 MGHRA and CDR2 YSYEKL. The CDR3 is 16 residues long. With 6 bases removed from V and 5 bases from J, the gap between germline ends came to 19 bases. Written as DNA, the CDR3 is TGCGCCAGCAGGGAGACCGCGCACCCGATAAATGAAAAACTGTTTTTT. As protein: CASRETAHPINEKLFF.

The chain links TRBV7-6 to TRBJ2-7, with 11 bases aligning to TRBD1. CDR1 and CDR2 from the germline V gene are SGHVS and FNYEAQ. The CDR3 runs 18 residues. V was clipped by 1 base and J by 2 bases; unmatched bases: 10. As DNA, the CDR3 is TGTGCCAGCAGCTTAGGGACAGGGGGCTCGTTTTTGCCCTACGAGCAGTACTTC. Translating it yields CASSLGTGGSFLPYEQYF.

The genes are TRBV6-5 and TRBJ1-2; D is uncertain. This CDR3 comprises 15 residues. V lost 5 bases to trimming and J lost 2 bases, with 15 bases between them. From germline, CDR1 is MNHEY and CDR2 SVGAGI. The CDR3 sequence is CASSTLRGENYGYTF. The CDR3 DNA is TGTGCCAGCAGTACCCTACGGGGAGAGAACTATGGCTACACCTTC.

This clone was seen a few times. The rearrangement joins TRBV7-2 to TRBJ1-2, with 8 bases fitting TRBD1. Germline assignment: CDR1 SGHTA and CDR2 FQGNSA. The CDR3 spans 14 residues. J was trimmed by 7 bases and V by 5 bases; bases with no gene match: 9. CDR3 region: CASSPTGTGIGYTF. The DNA for the CDR3 is TGTGCCAGCAGCCCAACCGGGACAGGAATTGGCTACACCTTC.

The V and J genes are TRBV4-1 and TRBJ1-1; 8 nucleotides agree with TRBD1. V was pared by 3 bases and J by 0 bases, with 0 bases of the junction left unmatched. CDR3 size: 14 residues. CDR1 and CDR2 from the germline V gene are MGHRA and YSYEKL. The CDR3 coding sequence is TGCGCCAGCAGCCAGGGACAGGTGAACACTGAAGCTTTCTTT. Its translation: CASSQGQVNTEAFF.

This chain uses TRBV15 with TRBJ1-1, with D maybe TRBD1 (5 bases). This CDR3 region has 14 residues. Trimming took 2 bases from V and 0 from J, leaving 7 bases between them. The germline V gene has CDR1 LNHNV and CDR2 YYDKDF (reference sequence). CDR3 sequence reads: CATSRTRVNTEAFF. CDR3 DNA: TGTGCCACCAGCAGAACCAGGGTGAACACTGAAGCTTTCTTT.